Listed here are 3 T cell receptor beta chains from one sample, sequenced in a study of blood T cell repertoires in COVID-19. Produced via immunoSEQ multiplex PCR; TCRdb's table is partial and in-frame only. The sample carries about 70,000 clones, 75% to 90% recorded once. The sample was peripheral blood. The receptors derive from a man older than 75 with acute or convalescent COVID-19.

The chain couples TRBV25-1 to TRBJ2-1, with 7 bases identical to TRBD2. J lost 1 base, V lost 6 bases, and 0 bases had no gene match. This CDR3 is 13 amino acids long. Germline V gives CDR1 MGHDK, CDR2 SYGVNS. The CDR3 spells CASRRESYNEQFF. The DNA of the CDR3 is TGTGCCAGCAGGCGGGAGTCCTACAATGAGCAGTTCTTC.

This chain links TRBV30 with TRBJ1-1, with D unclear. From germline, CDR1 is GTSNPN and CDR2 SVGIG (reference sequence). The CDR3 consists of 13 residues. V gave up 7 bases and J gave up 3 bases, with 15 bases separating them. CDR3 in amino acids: CALDGFGDTEAFF. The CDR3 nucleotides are TGTGCCTTGGACGGGTTCGGGGACACTGAAGCTTTCTTT.

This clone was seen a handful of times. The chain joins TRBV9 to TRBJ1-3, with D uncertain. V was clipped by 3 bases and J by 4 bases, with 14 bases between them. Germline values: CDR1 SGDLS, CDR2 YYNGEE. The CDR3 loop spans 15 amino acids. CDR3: CASSGFPRLGNTIYF. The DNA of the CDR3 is TGTGCCAGCAGCGGTTTCCCCAGACTCGGAAACACCATATATTTT.